Listed here are 3 T cell receptor beta chains from one sample, sequenced in a study of identical twins. TCRdb recomputed calls from the 5' RACE reads with MiXCR, one row per CDR3 protein. Of about 210,000 distinct CDR3 sequences in the sample, around a tenth were seen once. The sequencing input was memory (CD45RO+) T cells sorted from blood. These TCRs come from a woman aged 18 to 35 in good health.

This clonotype was seen many times. CDR3 coding DNA: TGCGCCAGCAGCTTGGACGCCTCCTACGAGCAGTACTTC. Amino acids: CASSLDASYEQYF. The rearrangement joins TRBV5-1 to TRBJ2-7; D not certain. Trimming pared 0 bases from V and 0 bases from J, leaving 4 bases between. The CDR3 is made up of 13 amino acids. CDR1 SGHRS and CDR2 YFSETQ come from the germline V gene. Drawing the rest from reference TRBV5-1 and TRBJ2-7, the complete variable domain is KAGVTQTPRYLIKTRGQQVTLSCSPISGHRSVSWYQQTPGQGLQFLFEYFSETQRNKGNFPGRFSGRQFSNSRSEMNVSTLELGDSALYLCASSLDASYEQYFGPGTRLTVT.

This clonotype was recorded at least ten times. The genes are TRBV20-1 and TRBJ1-1; D is unclear. Germline-derived CDR1 and CDR2 are DFQATT and SNEGSKA (reference sequence). Trimming removed 4 bases from V and 1 base from J, with 13 bases in between. This CDR3 region has 14 residues. The CDR3 region is CSAIPLESNTEAFF. DNA for the CDR3: TGCAGTGCTATCCCCCTTGAATCGAACACTGAAGCTTTCTTT.

This clonotype was observed a few times. The genes are TRBV29-1 and TRBJ1-1; D unclear. V lost 5 bases to trimming and J lost 2 bases, with 9 bases between them. Germline CDR1 reads SQVTM; CDR2 reads ANQGSEA. CDR3 length: 12 residues. The CDR3 spells CSVRQLNTEAFF. The CDR3 DNA is TGCAGCGTTCGCCAGCTCAACACTGAAGCTTTCTTT.